This T cell receptor beta chain was retrieved from a study of blood T cell repertoires in COVID-19. Study information: COVID-19 samples, acute and convalescent, were from the United States, Italy and Spain. PBMCs, B-cell-depleted T cells, or T cells were the source of the cDNA or gDNA that made up the material.

The table came from immunoSEQ multiplex PCR; TCRdb's copy has only in-frame clones and leaves some out. The sample yields roughly 480,000 clones, 89% seen once. The germline V gene encodes CDR1 WNHNN and CDR2 SYGVQD (reference sequence). The germline V and J ends were trimmed by 6 bases and 4 bases, with 11 bases remaining between them. The CDR3 contains 13 residues. This TCR derives from a man between 18 and 29 years old with COVID-19, enrolled during active disease. This rearrangement joins TRBV10-1 to TRBJ2-3, with D hard to call. Sequenced material: peripheral blood. This CDR3 reads CASSRHPSDTQYF. CDR3 sequence (DNA): TGCGCCAGCAGCAGACACCCATCAGATACGCAGTATTTT.